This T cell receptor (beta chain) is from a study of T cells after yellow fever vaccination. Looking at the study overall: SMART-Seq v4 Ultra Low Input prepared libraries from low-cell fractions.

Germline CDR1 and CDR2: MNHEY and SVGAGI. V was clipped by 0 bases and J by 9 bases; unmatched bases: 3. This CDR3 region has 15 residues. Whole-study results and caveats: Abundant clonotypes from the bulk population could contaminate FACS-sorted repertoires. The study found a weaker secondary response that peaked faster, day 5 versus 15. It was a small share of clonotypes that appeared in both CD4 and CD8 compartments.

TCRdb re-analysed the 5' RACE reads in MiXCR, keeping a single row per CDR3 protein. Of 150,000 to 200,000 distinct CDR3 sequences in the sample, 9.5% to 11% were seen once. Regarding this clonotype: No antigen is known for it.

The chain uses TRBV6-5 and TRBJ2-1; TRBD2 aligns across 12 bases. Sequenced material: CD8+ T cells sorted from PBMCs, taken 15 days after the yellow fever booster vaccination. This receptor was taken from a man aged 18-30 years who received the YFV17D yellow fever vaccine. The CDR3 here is CASSYSGLAGSEQFF. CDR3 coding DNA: TGTGCCAGCAGTTACTCCGGACTAGCGGGGAGTGAGCAGTTCTTC.